This T cell receptor beta chain is drawn from a study of cytomegalovirus exposure and HLA in healthy donors. Study at large: Prior work identified 120 million or so unique TCR beta sequences in roughly 190 million T cells. General study points: There were around 160 TCR beta chains listed as cytomegalovirus-associated.

Each of the donors was a healthy bone marrow donor. As for this clone: Its antigen is currently unknown.

60 Vbeta and 13 Jbeta primers were used in PCR. Clones were read by immunoSEQ multiplex PCR, and TCRdb kept only the in-frame ones, dropping some. Of 85,000 to 100,000 clones listed, just under 70% are singletons. The CDR3 extends over 14 amino acids. Germline V gives CDR1 MNHNS, CDR2 SASEGT. V was clipped by 7 bases and J by 4 bases; unmatched bases: 6. The chain couples TRBV6-1 to TRBJ1-4; 7 bases agree with TRBD1. Sequences were obtained from PBMCs. The sequence derives from a man aged 50 to 60 in good health and CMV-seronegative. CDR3 sequence reads: CASTDGDSNEKLFF. The CDR3 DNA sequence: TGTGCCAGCACCGACGGGGACAGTAATGAAAAACTGTTTTTT.